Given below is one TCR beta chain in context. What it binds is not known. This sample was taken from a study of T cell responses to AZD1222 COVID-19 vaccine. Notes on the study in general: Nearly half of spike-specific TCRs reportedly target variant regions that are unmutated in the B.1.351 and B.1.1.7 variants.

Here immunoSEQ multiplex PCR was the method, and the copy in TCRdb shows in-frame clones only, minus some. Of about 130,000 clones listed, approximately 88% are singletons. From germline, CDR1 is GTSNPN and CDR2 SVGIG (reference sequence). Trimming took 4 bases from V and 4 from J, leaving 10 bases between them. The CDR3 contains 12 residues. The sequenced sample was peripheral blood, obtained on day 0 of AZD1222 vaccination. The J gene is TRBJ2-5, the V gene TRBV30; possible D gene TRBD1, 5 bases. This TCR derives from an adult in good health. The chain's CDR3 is CAWKAGPETQYF. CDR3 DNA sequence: TGTGCCTGGAAGGCAGGGCCAGAGACCCAGTACTTC. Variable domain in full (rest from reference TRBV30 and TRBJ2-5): SQTIHQWPATLVQPVGSPLSLECTVEGTSNPNLYWYRQAAGRGLQLLFYSVGIGQISSEVPQNLSASRPQDRQFILSSKKLLLSDSGFYLCAWKAGPETQYFGPGTRLLVL.